The 19 T cell receptor beta chains given below trace back to one sample, sequenced in a study of OX40 agonist ivuxolimab in advanced cancers. TCRdb's copy holds only in-frame clones and misses some; the assay was immunoSEQ multiplex PCR. The table records 94,000 or so clones, less than 90% of them present only once. Sequencing was performed on CD4+ or CD8+ T cells sorted from blood, taken in a trial of the OX40 agonist ivuxolimab. These receptors all come from an adult with an advanced solid tumor such as melanoma, head and neck, liver or kidney cancer.

The chain couples TRBV5-1 to TRBJ2-7; the D gene is possibly TRBD1 (5 bases). This CDR3 is built from 14 residues. Germline CDR1 is SGHRS and CDR2 is YFSETQ. V was cut by 4 bases and J by 1 base, with 12 bases left in between. The CDR3 nucleotides are TGCGCCAGCAGCCAAGGACATGGGTCCTACGAGCAGTACTTC. Amino acids: CASSQGHGSYEQYF.

This clone was recorded only once. Distinct nucleotide sequences in the sample also encode this CDR3. J is TRBJ1-5 and V is TRBV6-1; D remains ambiguous. V was cut by 6 bases and J by 0 bases, with 3 bases left in between. CDR3 size: 12 residues. CDR1 is MNHNS, CDR2 SASEGT, per germline. The CDR3 loop is CASRDSNQPQHF. DNA of the CDR3: TGTGCCAGCAGGGATAGCAATCAGCCCCAGCATTTT.

V usage is TRBV5-4 and J usage is TRBJ2-1; 9 positions match TRBD1. Germline CDR1 and CDR2: SGHNT and YYREEE (reference sequence). V trimming: 3 bases; J trimming: 5 bases; junction bases outside the gene matches: 9. The CDR3 spans 16 residues. The CDR3 spells CASSSPGQGLDNEQFF. CDR3 DNA sequence: TGTGCCAGCAGCTCACCGGGACAGGGATTGGACAATGAGCAGTTCTTC. Full variable domain (rest looked up from reference TRBV5-4 and TRBJ2-1): ETGVTQSPTHLIKTRGQQVTLRCSSQSGHNTVSWYQQALGQGPQFIFQYYREEENGRGNFPPRFSGLQFPNYSSELNVNALELDDSALYLCASSSPGQGLDNEQFFGPGTRLTVL.

The rearrangement links TRBV4-3 to TRBJ1-6; no firm D call. Germline CDR1 is LGHNA and CDR2 is YSLEER. The CDR3 length is 20 residues. V shed 1 base and J shed 0 bases, with 19 bases lying between them. The CDR3 DNA sequence: TGCGCCAGCAGCCAAGCCGCCAGTGGTCTGGGTAGCTCCTATAATTCACCCCTCCACTTT. Its protein is CASSQAASGLGSSYNSPLHF.

Here the CDR3 reads CASSLVRGADTQYF. In DNA, the CDR3 is TGTGCCAGCAGCTTAGTCAGGGGCGCAGATACGCAGTATTTT. V is TRBV7-6 and J is TRBJ2-3, with TRBD1 as a possible D gene (6 bases). V lost 1 base and J 4 bases, leaving 9 bases between the germline ends. CDR3 size: 14 residues. Germline-derived CDR1 and CDR2 are SGHVS and FNYEAQ.

In DNA, the CDR3 is TGTGCCATCAGTGAATACGAGGTGGGGGGCAATCAGCCCCAGCATTTT. Translated: CAISEYEVGGNQPQHF. This rearrangement joins TRBV10-3 to TRBJ1-5; perhaps TRBD1 as D (5 bases). The CDR3 loop spans 16 amino acids. CDR1 is ENHRY, CDR2 SYGVKD, per germline. V was pared by 3 bases and J by 2 bases, with 14 bases between.

The chain carries TRBV19 and TRBJ1-5; D gene ambiguous. Trimming shortened V by 10 bases and J by 6 bases, and 19 bases separated the two germline ends. Germline V lookup: CDR1 LNHDA, CDR2 SQIVND (reference sequence). This CDR3 is 14 amino acids long. CDR3 in amino acids: CATEWSAEGQPQHF. The CDR3 bases are TGTGCCACTGAGTGGTCGGCGGAGGGTCAGCCCCAGCATTTT. The full variable domain, completed using reference TRBV19 and TRBJ1-5, is DGGITQSPKYLFRKEGQNVTLSCEQNLNHDAMYWYRQDPGQGLRLIYYSQIVNDFQKGDIAEGYSVSREKKESFPLTVTSAQKNPTAFYLCATEWSAEGQPQHFGDGTRLSIL.

The chain joins TRBV6-6 to TRBJ2-2, with 7 bases lining up with TRBD1. The CDR3 spans 13 residues. J gave up 7 bases and V 5 bases, and 4 bases lay outside the gene matches. Per the germline V gene, CDR1 is MNHNY and CDR2 is SVGAGI (reference sequence). CDR3 DNA: TGTGCCAGCAGTGAGACAGGGATCGGGGAGCTGTTTTTT. It encodes CASSETGIGELFF.

This CDR3 is CASSLPGLGNSPLHF. The DNA for the CDR3 is TGTGCCAGCAGCTTACCAGGGTTGGGTAATTCACCCCTCCACTTT. The chain recombines TRBV5-6 with TRBJ1-6, with D possibly matching TRBD1 (5 bases). The germline V and J ends were trimmed by 2 bases and 6 bases, with 12 bases remaining between them. CDR3 length: 15 amino acids. The germline CDR1 and CDR2 sequences are SGHDT and YYEEEE.

The chain is built from TRBV30 and TRBJ1-6; a weak D match, TRBD1 (5 bases). Per the germline V gene, CDR1 is GTSNPN and CDR2 is SVGIG (reference sequence). The CDR3 has 15 amino acids. Trimming shortened V by 3 bases and J by 9 bases, and 18 bases separated the two germline ends. CDR3 coding DNA: TGTGCCTGGAGCCTAGAATCCGCAGGGAGTTCACCCCTCCACTTT. Its translation is CAWSLESAGSSPLHF.

The chain recombines TRBV18 with TRBJ1-1, with no clear D. The CDR3 spans 16 residues. Trimming took off 3 bases at V and 0 bases at J, with 14 bases between the two ends. Germline V lookup: CDR1 KGHSH, CDR2 LQKENI. The CDR3 region is CASSPNKGYMNTEAFF. CDR3 sequence (DNA): TGTGCCAGCTCACCCAACAAGGGTTACATGAACACTGAAGCTTTCTTT.

This chain links TRBV11-2 with TRBJ1-5, with 9 bases aligning to TRBD1. The CDR3 is 17 residues long. Germline assignment: CDR1 SGHAT and CDR2 FQNNGV. With 4 bases clipped from V and 0 bases from J, the junction kept 7 bases outside the gene matches. DNA for the CDR3: TGTGCCAGCAGCTCCGGGACAGGGTTTCTTAGCAATCAGCCCCAGCATTTT. Its translation: CASSSGTGFLSNQPQHF.

The rearrangement joins TRBV7-3 to TRBJ2-1; 8 positions agree with TRBD2. CDR1 and CDR2 from the germline V gene are SGHTA and FQGTGA. The CDR3 covers 14 residues. The V and J ends lost 4 bases and 2 bases, in that order; junction bases with no gene match: 1. The CDR3 DNA reads as TGTGCCAGCAGCTCCGGGGGGGCCTACAATGAGCAGTTCTTC. Translated, it gives CASSSGGAYNEQFF.

The chain is built from TRBV7-9 and TRBJ2-2, with unresolved D. The CDR3 sequence is 15 residues long. V was clipped by 6 bases and J by 4 bases, with 15 bases between them. The germline gives CDR1 SEHNR, CDR2 FQNEAQ (reference sequence). CDR3 loop: CASRPRVNPTGELFF. As DNA, the CDR3 is TGTGCCAGCAGACCCCGGGTTAATCCCACCGGGGAGCTGTTTTTT. The variable domain in full, with the rest retrieved from reference TRBV7-9 and TRBJ2-2, is DTGVSQNPRHKITKRGQNVTFRCDPISEHNRLYWYRQTLGQGPEFLTYFQNEAQLEKSRLLSDRFSAERPKGSFSTLEIQRTEQGDSAMYLCASRPRVNPTGELFFGEGSRLTVL.

This clone was seen only once. The chain carries TRBV13 and TRBJ2-1; TRBD2 matches at 12 bases. The CDR3 length is 16 residues. V lost 5 bases to trimming and J lost 3 bases; unmatched junction nucleotides: 5. CDR1 is PRHDT and CDR2 is FYEKMQ in the germline V gene (reference sequence). The CDR3 DNA sequence: TGTGCCAGCAGCGACAGACTAGCGGGGGACTACAATGAGCAGTTCTTC. Amino acid sequence: CASSDRLAGDYNEQFF.

In the case of this clone: This sample also contains other DNA sequences that code for the same CDR3. V is TRBV5-1 and J is TRBJ2-6; D is possibly TRBD1 or TRBD2 (5 bases each). V was shortened by 0 bases and J by 2 bases, with 9 bases between the two germline ends. The CDR3 loop spans 16 amino acids. Germline assignment: CDR1 SGHRS and CDR2 YFSETQ. CDR3 DNA sequence: TGCGCCAGCAGCTTGGCAGGGCGGGCTGGGGCCAACGTCCTGACTTTC. Residues: CASSLAGRAGANVLTF.

The chain recombines TRBV29-1 with TRBJ1-2; the D is unclear. Germline-derived CDR1 and CDR2 are SQVTM and ANQGSEA. Trimming removed 3 bases at V and 4 bases at J, with 12 bases between. CDR3 size: 13 residues. CDR3 residues: CSVDVPETYGYTF. CDR3 sequence (DNA): TGCAGCGTTGACGTCCCAGAAACCTATGGCTACACCTTC.

The V and J genes are TRBV10-1 and TRBJ2-3, with D unresolved. The CDR3 sequence is 13 residues long. Germline lookup yields CDR1 WNHNN and CDR2 SYGVQD (reference sequence). V was shortened by 4 bases and J by 4 bases, with 9 bases between the two germline ends. CDR3 residues: CASSGRVADTQYF. DNA of the CDR3: TGCGCCAGCAGTGGCCGGGTAGCAGATACGCAGTATTTT.

This clone was counted a single time. The CDR3 spells CASSQETGKLFF. CDR3 bases: TGTGCCAGCAGTCAAGAGACAGGAAAACTGTTTTTT. This chain uses TRBV28 with TRBJ1-4; D may be TRBD1 (6 bases). Germline CDR1 and CDR2: MDHEN and SYDVKM. Trimming took 5 bases from V and 10 from J, leaving 11 bases between them. The CDR3 runs to 12 residues.